This T cell receptor (beta chain) appears in the sequencing data of a study of blood T cell repertoires in COVID-19. Looking at the study overall: Sites in the United States, Italy and Spain provided acute and convalescent COVID-19 samples. PBMCs, B-cell-depleted T cells, or T cells were the source of the cDNA or gDNA that made up the material.

V dropped 6 bases and J dropped 3; count of bases not matched to a gene: 10. Germline-derived CDR1 and CDR2 are SGHTA and FQGNSA. CDR3 length: 15 residues. As processed by the authors: Amplification of reference gene primers provided the estimated nucleated cell counts. The repertoire was sequenced with immunoSEQ multiplex PCR; TCRdb's copy has only in-frame clones and lacks some. V and J calls and clone size are those listed in that table; D and trimming were worked out from the DNA. The sample has approximately 210,000 clones; 86% are singletons. What was sequenced was peripheral blood. The chain uses TRBV7-2 and TRBJ1-2; 7 bases agree with TRBD1. The receptor was isolated from a man aged 30 to 45 who had recovered from COVID-19. CDR3 sequence reads: CASRFEQGLDYGYTF. The CDR3 bases are TGTGCCAGCAGATTTGAACAGGGGCTCGACTATGGCTACACCTTC. Variable domain in full (rest from reference TRBV7-2 and TRBJ1-2): GAGVSQSPSNKVTEKGKDVELRCDPISGHTALYWYRQSLGQGLEFLIYFQGNSAPDKSGLPSDRFSAERTGGSVSTLTIQRTQQEDSAVYLCASRFEQGLDYGYTFGSGTRLTVV.